What follows are 32 T cell receptor beta chains derived from one specimen sequenced in a study of blood T cell repertoires in COVID-19. Profiling relied on immunoSEQ multiplex PCR, and the TCRdb table lists in-frame clones only, not all of them. Among around 300,000 clones listed, 70% to 90% were seen once. The sample comprised PBMCs or T cells enriched from blood (not recorded which). The receptors were gathered from a woman between 40 and 55 years old who had recovered from COVID-19.

The genes are TRBV3-1 (or the pseudogene TRBV3-2) and TRBJ2-3; TRBD2 might be the D (5 bases). The germline gives CDR1 LGHDT, CDR2 YNNKEL (reference sequence). Trimming pared 5 bases from V and 3 bases from J, leaving 15 bases between. The CDR3 runs 15 residues. The CDR3 DNA sequence: TGTGCCAGCAGCGACAACTTAGGACTGACAGATACGCAGTATTTT. Protein: CASSDNLGLTDTQYF.

V usage is TRBV5-4 and J usage is TRBJ2-3; weak D call: TRBD1 (5 bases). CDR1 is SGHNT, CDR2 YYREEE, per germline (reference sequence). V dropped 10 bases and J dropped 4 bases, with 16 bases sitting between them. The length of the CDR3 is 13 residues. CDR3: CAATQGLADTQYF. Written as DNA, the CDR3 is TGTGCCGCTACCCAGGGTCTCGCAGATACGCAGTATTTT.

The rearrangement joins TRBV5-1 to TRBJ1-4, with a possible D match to TRBD1 (6 bases). There are 17 residues in the CDR3. The V end was cut by 4 bases, the J end by 3 bases, with 19 bases between. The germline V gene has CDR1 SGHRS and CDR2 YFSETQ. CDR3 nucleotides: TGCGCCAGCAGCAGGGCTGGGGGCCTGAGAGCTAATGAAAAACTGTTTTTT. This gives the protein CASSRAGGLRANEKLFF.

The V and J genes are TRBV7-2 and TRBJ2-2, with TRBD1 matching over 9 bases. Germline lookup yields CDR1 SGHTA and CDR2 FQGNSA. With 5 bases clipped from V and 7 bases from J, the junction kept 8 bases outside the gene matches. The length of the CDR3 is 15 residues. For the CDR3, the DNA is TGTGCCAGCAGCCCGCGACAGGGGGTCAACGGGGAGCTGTTTTTT. It translates to CASSPRQGVNGELFF. The full variable domain, with the rest looked up from reference TRBV7-2 and TRBJ2-2, is GAGVSQSPSNKVTEKGKDVELRCDPISGHTALYWYRQSLGQGLEFLIYFQGNSAPDKSGLPSDRFSAERTGGSVSTLTIQRTQQEDSAVYLCASSPRQGVNGELFFGEGSRLTVL.

V is TRBV6-2 or TRBV6-3 and J is TRBJ2-4; D is undetermined. With 1 base removed from V and 0 bases from J, the gap between germline ends came to 10 bases. Germline CDR1 and CDR2: MNHEY and SVGEGT. CDR3 length equals 16 residues. CDR3 coding DNA: TGTGCCAGCAGTTACTTTCTACGAGAAGCCAAAAACATTCAGTACTTC. Amino acids: CASSYFLREAKNIQYF.

The chain employs TRBV5-8 and TRBJ2-5; the D gene is possibly TRBD2 (5 bases). This CDR3 spans 13 amino acids. The germline V gene has CDR1 SGHTS and CDR2 YDEGEE. The CDR3 loop reads CVVPGRGQETQYF. In DNA form, the CDR3 reads TGTGTGGTTCCTGGCCGCGGGCAAGAGACCCAGTACTTC.

The V gene is TRBV20-1, the J gene TRBJ2-1; 10 bases align to TRBD2. This CDR3 is 15 amino acids long. From germline, CDR1 is DFQATT and CDR2 SNEGSKA (reference sequence). J gave up 8 bases and V 3 bases, and 10 bases lay outside the gene matches. CDR3 sequence (DNA): TGCAGTGCTAGTAGGCCTAGCGGGAGTAACCATGAGCAGTTCTTC. This sequence encodes CSASRPSGSNHEQFF.

The V and J genes are TRBV4-1 and TRBJ1-2, with a weak D call TRBD1 (6 bases). Germline V gene lookup returns CDR1 MGHRA and CDR2 YSYEKL. The CDR3 spans 16 residues. V shed 0 bases and J shed 8 bases, with 19 bases lying between them. CDR3 DNA: TGCGCCAGCAGCCAAGATTCGGCAGGGGATACTTCCGGCTACACCTTC. The encoded protein is CASSQDSAGDTSGYTF.

The chain is built from TRBV27 and TRBJ2-7; tentative D call: TRBD2 (5 bases). This CDR3 comprises 14 residues. Germline loops: CDR1 MNHEY, CDR2 SMNVEV (reference sequence). V was trimmed by 6 bases and J by 1 base, leaving 13 bases between them. The CDR3 nucleotides read TGTGCCAGCAGGTGGACTGAAGGTTCCTACGAGCAGTACTTC. Translating it yields CASRWTEGSYEQYF.

The V gene is TRBV28, the J gene TRBJ1-5, with a weak D call TRBD1 (5 bases). Deletions cut 3 bases from V and 3 bases from J, with 12 bases between. CDR3 length: 15 amino acids. The germline CDR1 and CDR2 sequences are MDHEN and SYDVKM. CDR3 in amino acids: CASSLVRVVNQPQHF. In DNA, the CDR3 is TGTGCCAGCAGTTTGGTCAGGGTTGTCAATCAGCCCCAGCATTTT.

The gene calls are TRBV30 and TRBJ1-2; 7 nucleotides match TRBD1. Germline CDR1 is GTSNPN and CDR2 is SVGIG (reference sequence). The CDR3 sequence is 12 residues long. Unmatched junction bases numbered 10, after V lost 7 bases and J lost 8 bases. In DNA, the CDR3 is TGTGCCTCCTCCCCCGGGACAGCCGGCTACACCTTC. As protein: CASSPGTAGYTF.

The rearrangement links TRBV19 to TRBJ1-1; perhaps TRBD1 as D (6 bases). This CDR3 spans 14 amino acids. The germline gives CDR1 LNHDA, CDR2 SQIVND (reference sequence). Trimming took off 9 bases at V and 2 bases at J, with 16 bases between the two ends. CDR3 sequence: CASRQVMGNTEAFF. CDR3 nucleotides: TGTGCCAGCCGACAGGTCATGGGCAACACTGAAGCTTTCTTT.

This chain uses TRBV19 with TRBJ2-7; the D is unclear. The CDR3 extends over 13 amino acids. The germline V gene has CDR1 LNHDA and CDR2 SQIVND (reference sequence). The germline V and J ends were trimmed by 3 bases and 6 bases, with 12 bases remaining between them. The CDR3 spells CASSIQVLGEQYF. CDR3 sequence (DNA): TGTGCCAGTAGTATTCAGGTGCTGGGCGAGCAGTACTTC.

V and J are TRBV7-8 and TRBJ2-7; TRBD2 is a possible D gene (6 bases). The length of the CDR3 is 15 residues. The germline V gene encodes CDR1 SGHVS and CDR2 FQNEAQ. Trimming took 1 base from V and 4 from J, leaving 14 bases between them. For the CDR3, the DNA is TGTGCCAGCAGCTTAGGAGGCGGGACGGGGTACGAGCAGTACTTC. The encoded protein is CASSLGGGTGYEQYF. Full variable domain (rest looked up from reference TRBV7-8 and TRBJ2-7): GAGVSQSPRYKVAKRGQDVALRCDPISGHVSLFWYQQALGQGPEFLTYFQNEAQLDKSGLPSDRFFAERPEGSVSTLKIQRTQQEDSAVYLCASSLGGGTGYEQYFGPGTRLTVT.

This clone has a count of ten or more. This chain uses TRBV10-3 with TRBJ1-2, with D perhaps TRBD1 (6 bases). V was shortened by 3 bases and J by 4 bases, with 6 bases between the two germline ends. Germline assignment: CDR1 ENHRY and CDR2 SYGVKD. CDR3 size: 12 residues. CDR3 bases: TGTGCCATCAGTGACAGGGGCTATGGCTACACCTTC. Translation gives CAISDRGYGYTF.

This clone has a single count. The chain employs TRBV7-9 and TRBJ2-5, with D perhaps TRBD2 (6 bases). V lost 6 bases, J lost 0 bases, and 17 bases lay in between. This CDR3 spans 16 amino acids. Per the germline V gene, CDR1 is SEHNR and CDR2 is FQNEAQ (reference sequence). CDR3 DNA: TGTGCCAGCAGGGAGGCGAGGGCGGGATACCAAGAGACCCAGTACTTC. Translating it yields CASREARAGYQETQYF.

The chain employs TRBV27 and TRBJ2-7; 7 bases line up with TRBD1. V trimming: 5 bases; J trimming: 0 bases; junction bases outside the gene matches: 7. The CDR3 contains 15 residues. CDR1 MNHEY and CDR2 SMNVEV come from the germline V gene (reference sequence). The CDR3 sequence: CASSLTGAGSYEQYF. As DNA, the CDR3 is TGTGCCAGCAGTCTTACAGGGGCCGGCTCCTACGAGCAGTACTTC.

The chain carries TRBV9 and TRBJ2-2, with TRBD1 matching over 7 bases. J lost 5 bases, V lost 4 bases, and 8 bases had no gene match. The germline gives CDR1 SGDLS, CDR2 YYNGEE. The CDR3 totals 15 residues. The CDR3 sequence is CASSLTTGDTGELFF. The CDR3 DNA is TGTGCCAGCAGCCTAACCACAGGGGATACCGGGGAGCTGTTTTTT.

V usage is TRBV6-5 and J usage is TRBJ1-1; 7 bases map to TRBD1. Germline loops: CDR1 MNHEY, CDR2 SVGAGI. CDR3 size: 13 residues. Trimming took 10 bases from V and 1 from J; bases not matched to a gene: 6. CDR3 in DNA: TGTGCCACAAACAGGGGAGGGAACACTGAAGCTTTCTTT. Protein: CATNRGGNTEAFF.

The V call is TRBV10-1, the J call TRBJ2-1; no reliable D call. The CDR3 is 16 residues long. Per the germline V gene, CDR1 is WNHNN and CDR2 is SYGVQD (reference sequence). The ends were cut back, 3 bases at V and 3 bases at J, with 15 bases in the middle. In nucleotides, the CDR3 is TGCGCCAGCAGTGATTCTTTCGGATCGGGCTACAATGAGCAGTTCTTC. It specifies CASSDSFGSGYNEQFF.

On this clone itself: One end of the junction fails to match germline, which may point to a read error. V is TRBV7-7 and J is TRBJ2-1; the D gene is possibly TRBD2 (5 bases). Germline loops: CDR1 SSHAT, CDR2 FNYEAQ (reference sequence). The length of the CDR3 is 14 residues. The DNA for the CDR3 is TGTGCTAGCAGCCCCGCGGGCCTCTCCAATGAGCAGTTCTTC. Its translation is CASSPAGLSNEQFF.

The genes are TRBV28 and TRBJ1-2; 8 bases fit TRBD1. CDR1 is MDHEN, CDR2 SYDVKM, per germline. V shed 4 bases and J 4 bases; nucleotides not matched to a gene: 2. CDR3 length: 13 residues. The CDR3 reads CASSSTGGYGYTF. In DNA form, the CDR3 reads TGTGCCAGCAGTTCCACAGGGGGCTATGGCTACACCTTC.

V gene TRBV4-3 combines with J gene TRBJ2-4; 7 bases line up with TRBD1. CDR3 length equals 16 residues. V was clipped by 5 bases and J by 0 bases; unmatched bases: 7. Germline V CDR1 and CDR2: LGHNA, YSLEER. CDR3 protein: CASSRGTALAKNIQYF. Written as DNA, the CDR3 is TGCGCCAGCAGCAGGGGGACAGCCCTAGCCAAAAACATTCAGTACTTC.

This clone was detected only a few times. This chain uses TRBV19 with TRBJ2-3, with D maybe TRBD2 (6 bases). Germline V CDR1 and CDR2: LNHDA, SQIVND (reference sequence). CDR3 length equals 14 residues. Trimming shortened V by 7 bases and J by 1 base, and 12 bases separated the two germline ends. The CDR3 region is CASTSGEGTDTQYF. DNA of the CDR3: TGTGCCAGTACCTCCGGGGAGGGCACAGATACGCAGTATTTT.

The rearrangement uses TRBV19 and TRBJ2-2; TRBD2 agrees at 8 bases. J lost 2 bases, V lost 3 bases, and 2 bases had no gene match. The CDR3 runs 15 residues. Germline assignment: CDR1 LNHDA and CDR2 SQIVND (reference sequence). In DNA, the CDR3 is TGTGCCAGTAGTATTGGACTAGCAAACACCGGGGAGCTGTTTTTT. It is translated as CASSIGLANTGELFF.

J is TRBJ1-4 and V is TRBV9; D remains unclear. The V end lost 0 bases, the J end lost 3 bases, and 12 bases lay between the germline ends. In germline, CDR1 is SGDLS, CDR2 YYNGEE. The CDR3 length is 16 residues. CDR3 bases: TGTGCCAGCAGCGTAGGAGGAGGTGCGGCTAATGAAAAACTGTTTTTT. This codes for CASSVGGGAANEKLFF.

V usage is TRBV30 and J usage is TRBJ1-6; TRBD1 matches at 7 bases. CDR3 length: 13 residues. V was clipped by 6 bases and J by 9 bases; unmatched bases: 8. Germline values: CDR1 GTSNPN, CDR2 SVGIG (reference sequence). The CDR3 here is CACNQGEGSPLHF. CDR3 DNA sequence: TGTGCCTGCAATCAGGGGGAAGGTTCACCCCTCCACTTT.

V usage is TRBV7-2 and J usage is TRBJ2-5, with 7 bases that match TRBD1. The trim removed 4 bases at V and 2 bases at J, leaving 7 bases unmatched. Germline V CDR1 and CDR2: SGHTA, FQGNSA. The CDR3 has 15 residues. Here the CDR3 reads CASSSSRDSQETQYF. In DNA form, the CDR3 reads TGTGCCAGCAGCTCCAGTCGGGACAGTCAAGAGACCCAGTACTTC.

The chain links TRBV19 to TRBJ1-2; no definite D call. The CDR3 sequence is 13 residues long. V was trimmed by 6 bases and J by 3 bases, leaving 11 bases between them. Germline V lookup: CDR1 LNHDA, CDR2 SQIVND (reference sequence). DNA of the CDR3: TGTGCCAGTAGCACCTTAGTGCACTATGGCTACACCTTC. Amino acids: CASSTLVHYGYTF. The entire variable domain, with the rest obtained from reference TRBV19 and TRBJ1-2, is as follows: DGGITQSPKYLFRKEGQNVTLSCEQNLNHDAMYWYRQDPGQGLRLIYYSQIVNDFQKGDIAEGYSVSREKKESFPLTVTSAQKNPTAFYLCASSTLVHYGYTFGSGTRLTVV.

V and J are TRBV19 and TRBJ2-3; unclear D gene. Germline V lookup: CDR1 LNHDA, CDR2 SQIVND (reference sequence). The CDR3 runs to 14 residues. With 5 bases removed from V and 0 bases from J, the gap between germline ends came to 9 bases. CDR3 sequence (DNA): TGTGCCAGTAGTGGGCGACAAAGCACAGATACGCAGTATTTT. Amino acid sequence: CASSGRQSTDTQYF. Full variable domain (missing parts from reference TRBV19 and TRBJ2-3): DGGITQSPKYLFRKEGQNVTLSCEQNLNHDAMYWYRQDPGQGLRLIYYSQIVNDFQKGDIAEGYSVSREKKESFPLTVTSAQKNPTAFYLCASSGRQSTDTQYFGPGTRLTVL.

A few counts support this clone. V and J are TRBV6-1 and TRBJ1-1; TRBD1 aligns across 8 bases. CDR1 is MNHNS and CDR2 is SASEGT in the germline V gene. V shed 1 base, J shed 4 bases, and the junction held 5 bases outside the gene matches. The length of the CDR3 is 15 residues. CDR3 in amino acids: CASSEDGQGSTEAFF. DNA for the CDR3: TGTGCCAGCAGTGAAGACGGACAGGGTAGCACTGAAGCTTTCTTT.

This clone is a singleton in its sample. This chain joins TRBV7-8 and TRBJ2-1; 8 bases are a match to TRBD2. The CDR3 length is 15 residues. The junction had 5 bases not matched to a gene; V was cut back by 4 bases and J by 3 bases. CDR1 and CDR2 (germline): SGHVS, FQNEAQ. CDR3 DNA: TGTGCCAGCAGCTCAGGACTAGCAGACTACAATGAGCAGTTCTTC. This translates into CASSSGLADYNEQFF. Variable domain in full (rest from reference TRBV7-8 and TRBJ2-1): GAGVSQSPRYKVAKRGQDVALRCDPISGHVSLFWYQQALGQGPEFLTYFQNEAQLDKSGLPSDRFFAERPEGSVSTLKIQRTQQEDSAVYLCASSSGLADYNEQFFGPGTRLTVL.